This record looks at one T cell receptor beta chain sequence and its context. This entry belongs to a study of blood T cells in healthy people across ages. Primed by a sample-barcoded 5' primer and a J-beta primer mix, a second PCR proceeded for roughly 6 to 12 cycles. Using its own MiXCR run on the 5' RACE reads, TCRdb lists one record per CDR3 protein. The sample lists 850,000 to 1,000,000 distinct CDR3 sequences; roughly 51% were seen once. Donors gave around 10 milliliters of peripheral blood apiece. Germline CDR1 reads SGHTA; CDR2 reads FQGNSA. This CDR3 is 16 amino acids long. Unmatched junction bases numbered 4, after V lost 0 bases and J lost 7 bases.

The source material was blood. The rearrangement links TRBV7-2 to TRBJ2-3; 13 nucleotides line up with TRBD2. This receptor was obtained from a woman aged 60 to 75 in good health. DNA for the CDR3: TGTGCCAGCAGCTTAGCTGGACTAGCGGGAGTGAATACGCAGTATTTT. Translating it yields CASSLAGLAGVNTQYF. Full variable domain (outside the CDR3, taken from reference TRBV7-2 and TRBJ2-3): GAGVSQSPSNKVTEKGKDVELRCDPISGHTALYWYRQSLGQGLEFLIYFQGNSAPDKSGLPSDRFSAERTGGSVSTLTIQRTQQEDSAVYLCASSLAGLAGVNTQYFGPGTRLTVL.